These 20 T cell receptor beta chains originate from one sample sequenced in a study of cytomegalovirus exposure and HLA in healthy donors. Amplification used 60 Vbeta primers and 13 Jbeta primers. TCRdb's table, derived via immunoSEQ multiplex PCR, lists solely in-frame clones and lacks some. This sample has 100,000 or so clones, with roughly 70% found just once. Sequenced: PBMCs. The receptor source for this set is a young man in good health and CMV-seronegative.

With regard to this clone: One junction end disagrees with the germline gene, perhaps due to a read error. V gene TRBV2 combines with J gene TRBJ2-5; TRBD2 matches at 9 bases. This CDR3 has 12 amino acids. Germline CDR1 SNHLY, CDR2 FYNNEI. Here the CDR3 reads CASSASGEIQYF. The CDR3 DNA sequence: TGTGCCAGCAGTGCTAGCGGGGAGATCCAGTACTTC.

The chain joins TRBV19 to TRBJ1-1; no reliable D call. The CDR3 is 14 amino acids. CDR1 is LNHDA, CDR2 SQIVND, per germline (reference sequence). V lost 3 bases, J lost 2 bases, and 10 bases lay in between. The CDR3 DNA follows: TGTGCCAGTAGTATTCGGCAGGTTAACACTGAAGCTTTCTTT. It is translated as CASSIRQVNTEAFF.

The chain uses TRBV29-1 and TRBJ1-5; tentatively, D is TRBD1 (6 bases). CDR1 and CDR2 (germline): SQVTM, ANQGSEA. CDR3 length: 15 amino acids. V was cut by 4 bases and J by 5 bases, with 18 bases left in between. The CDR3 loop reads CSVVLGTGIHQPQHF. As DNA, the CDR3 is TGCAGCGTTGTTTTGGGCACAGGGATTCATCAGCCCCAGCATTTT.

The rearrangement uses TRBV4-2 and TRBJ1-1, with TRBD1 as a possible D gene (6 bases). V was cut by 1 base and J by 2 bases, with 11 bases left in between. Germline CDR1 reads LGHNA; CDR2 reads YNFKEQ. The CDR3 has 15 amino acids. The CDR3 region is CASSQGGGYNTEAFF. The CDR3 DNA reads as TGTGCCAGCAGCCAAGGCGGGGGCTATAACACTGAAGCTTTCTTT.

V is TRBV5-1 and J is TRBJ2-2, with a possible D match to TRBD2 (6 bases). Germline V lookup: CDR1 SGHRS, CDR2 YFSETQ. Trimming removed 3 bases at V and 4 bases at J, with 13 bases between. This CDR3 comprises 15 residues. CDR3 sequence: CASSSGVVATGELFF. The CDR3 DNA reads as TGCGCCAGCAGCTCGGGGGTTGTCGCCACCGGGGAGCTGTTTTTT.

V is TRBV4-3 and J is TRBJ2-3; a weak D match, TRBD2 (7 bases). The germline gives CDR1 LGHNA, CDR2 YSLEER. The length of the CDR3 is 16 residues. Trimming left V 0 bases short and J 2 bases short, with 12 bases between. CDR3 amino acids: CASSQDGRGATDTQYF. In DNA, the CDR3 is TGCGCCAGCAGCCAAGATGGTCGGGGGGCCACAGATACGCAGTATTTT.

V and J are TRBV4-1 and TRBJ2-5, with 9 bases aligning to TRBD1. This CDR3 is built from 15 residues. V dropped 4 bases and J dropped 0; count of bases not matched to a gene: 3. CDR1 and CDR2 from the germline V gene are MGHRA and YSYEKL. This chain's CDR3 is CASSPRDRDQETQYF. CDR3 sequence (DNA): TGCGCCAGCAGCCCGCGGGACAGGGACCAAGAGACCCAGTACTTC.

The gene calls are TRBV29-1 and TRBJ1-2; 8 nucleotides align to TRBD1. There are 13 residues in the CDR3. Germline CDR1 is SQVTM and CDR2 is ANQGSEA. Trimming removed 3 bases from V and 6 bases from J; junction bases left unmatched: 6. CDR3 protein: CSVEDRANNGYTF. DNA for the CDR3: TGCAGCGTTGAGGACAGGGCGAATAATGGCTACACCTTC.

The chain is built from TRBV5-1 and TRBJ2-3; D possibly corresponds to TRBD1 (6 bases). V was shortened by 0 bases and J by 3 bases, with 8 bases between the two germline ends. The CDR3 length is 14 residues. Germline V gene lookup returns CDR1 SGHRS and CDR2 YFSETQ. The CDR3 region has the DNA TGCGCCAGCAGCTTGGAGGGGGAAACAGATACGCAGTATTTT. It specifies CASSLEGETDTQYF.

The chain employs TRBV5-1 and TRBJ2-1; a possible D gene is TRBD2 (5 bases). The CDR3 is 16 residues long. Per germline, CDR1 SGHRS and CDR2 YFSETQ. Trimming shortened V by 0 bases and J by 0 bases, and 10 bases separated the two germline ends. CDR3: CASSLVSGISYNEQFF. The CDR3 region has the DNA TGCGCCAGCAGCTTGGTTTCCGGGATCTCCTACAATGAGCAGTTCTTC.

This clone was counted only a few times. The CDR3 spells CASGYRDRDYGYTF. CDR3 bases: TGTGCCAGCGGGTACCGGGACAGGGACTATGGCTACACCTTC. The rearrangement joins TRBV6-5 to TRBJ1-2; 9 positions agree with TRBD1. In germline, CDR1 is MNHEY, CDR2 SVGAGI. The V gene end was trimmed by 8 bases and the J gene end by 3 bases; junction bases not matched to a gene: 7. The CDR3 length is 14 residues.

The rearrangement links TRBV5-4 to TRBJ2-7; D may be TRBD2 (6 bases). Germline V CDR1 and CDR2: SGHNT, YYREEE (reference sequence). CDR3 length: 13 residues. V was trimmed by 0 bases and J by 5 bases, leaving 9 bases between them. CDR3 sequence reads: CASSLGRENEQYF. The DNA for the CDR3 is TGTGCCAGCAGCTTGGGTCGGGAGAACGAGCAGTACTTC.

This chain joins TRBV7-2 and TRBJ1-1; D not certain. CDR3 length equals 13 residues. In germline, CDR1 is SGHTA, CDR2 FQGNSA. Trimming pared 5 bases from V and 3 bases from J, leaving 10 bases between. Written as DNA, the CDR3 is TGTGCCAGCAGCGGACCGGGATACACTGAAGCTTTCTTT. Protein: CASSGPGYTEAFF. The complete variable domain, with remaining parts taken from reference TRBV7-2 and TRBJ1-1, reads GAGVSQSPSNKVTEKGKDVELRCDPISGHTALYWYRQSLGQGLEFLIYFQGNSAPDKSGLPSDRFSAERTGGSVSTLTIQRTQQEDSAVYLCASSGPGYTEAFFGQGTRLTVV.

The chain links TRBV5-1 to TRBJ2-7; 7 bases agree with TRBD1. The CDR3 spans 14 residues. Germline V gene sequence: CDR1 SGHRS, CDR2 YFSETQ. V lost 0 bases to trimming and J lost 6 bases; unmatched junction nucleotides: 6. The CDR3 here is CASSLDRGSGEQYF. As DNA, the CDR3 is TGCGCCAGCAGCTTGGACAGGGGCTCTGGCGAGCAGTACTTC. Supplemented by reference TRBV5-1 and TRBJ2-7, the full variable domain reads KAGVTQTPRYLIKTRGQQVTLSCSPISGHRSVSWYQQTPGQGLQFLFEYFSETQRNKGNFPGRFSGRQFSNSRSEMNVSTLELGDSALYLCASSLDRGSGEQYFGPGTRLTVT.

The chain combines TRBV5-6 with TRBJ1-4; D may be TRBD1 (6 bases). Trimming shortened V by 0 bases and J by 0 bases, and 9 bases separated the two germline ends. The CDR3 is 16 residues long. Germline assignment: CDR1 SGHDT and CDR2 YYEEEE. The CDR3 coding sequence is TGTGCCAGCAGCTTGGTGGGGGCTGCAACTAATGAAAAACTGTTTTTT. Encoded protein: CASSLVGAATNEKLFF.

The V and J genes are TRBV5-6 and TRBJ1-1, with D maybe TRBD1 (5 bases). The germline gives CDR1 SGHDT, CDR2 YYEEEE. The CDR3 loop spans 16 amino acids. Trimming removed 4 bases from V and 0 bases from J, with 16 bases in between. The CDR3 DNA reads TGTGCCAGCAGCACGGCGGGGGGAGAGGTGAACACTGAAGCTTTCTTT. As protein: CASSTAGGEVNTEAFF.

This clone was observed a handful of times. In nucleotides, the CDR3 is TGCGCCAGCAGCTTGGGGGAGTTTGGGGGCTTACAGCAGTACTTC. This encodes CASSLGEFGGLQQYF. The chain recombines TRBV5-1 with TRBJ2-7; possible D gene TRBD1, 6 bases. CDR3 length equals 15 residues. The V end lost 0 bases, the J end lost 8 bases, and 18 bases lay between the germline ends. Germline V CDR1 and CDR2: SGHRS, YFSETQ.

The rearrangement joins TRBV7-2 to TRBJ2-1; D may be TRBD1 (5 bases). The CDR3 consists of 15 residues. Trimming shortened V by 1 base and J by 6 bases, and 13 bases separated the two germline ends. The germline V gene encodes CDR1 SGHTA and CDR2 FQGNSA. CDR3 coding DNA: TGTGCCAGCAGCTTAGAGGGGCGTTTAGGCAATGAGCAGTTCTTC. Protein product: CASSLEGRLGNEQFF.

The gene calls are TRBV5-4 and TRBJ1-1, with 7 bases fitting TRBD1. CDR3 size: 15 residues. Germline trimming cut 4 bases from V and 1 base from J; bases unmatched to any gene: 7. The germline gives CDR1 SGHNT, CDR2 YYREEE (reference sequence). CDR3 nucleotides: TGTGCCAGCAGCCGGCGGGCAGGGGGGAACACTGAAGCTTTCTTT. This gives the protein CASSRRAGGNTEAFF.

This CDR3 is CASSEGPFSNQPQHF. The CDR3 DNA reads TGTGCCAGCAGTGAAGGTCCGTTTAGCAATCAGCCCCAGCATTTT. The chain couples TRBV2 to TRBJ1-5, with D uncertain. With 1 base removed from V and 0 bases from J, the gap between germline ends came to 7 bases. The CDR3 length is 15 residues. CDR1 is SNHLY, CDR2 FYNNEI, per germline.